The 15 T cell receptor beta chains presented below share a single source sample, sequenced in a study of cytomegalovirus exposure and HLA in healthy donors. PCR amplification relied on 60 Vbeta primers (plus 13 Jbeta primers). Data came from immunoSEQ multiplex PCR; TCRdb stores just in-frame clones and leaves some out. This table has under 150,000 clones, about 60% appearing once. The source material was PBMCs. These TCRs come from a man aged 40-49 years in good health and CMV-seropositive.

This clone showed up just once. The J gene is TRBJ2-7, the V gene TRBV9; D might be TRBD1 (6 bases). The CDR3 contains 14 residues. The V end lost 4 bases, the J end lost 2 bases, and 13 bases lay between the germline ends. Germline loops: CDR1 SGDLS, CDR2 YYNGEE. The CDR3 DNA is TGTGCCAGCAGCACTGGACAGCGAACCTACGAGCAGTACTTC. Translation: CASSTGQRTYEQYF.

In this sample, this clone turned up a few times. This chain uses TRBV7-2 with TRBJ2-3; 8 nucleotides align to TRBD2. The CDR3 is 14 residues long. The V segment lost 2 bases and the J segment 10 bases; nucleotides outside the gene matches: 8. Looked up from germline, CDR1 is SGHTA and CDR2 is FQGNSA. The CDR3, as DNA: TGTGCCAGCAGCTTAAGTGCTCGGGAGGGTGCGCAGTATTTT. This gives the protein CASSLSAREGAQYF.

The chain couples TRBV27 to TRBJ1-1; D is unresolved. Trimming took off 2 bases at V and 2 bases at J, with 12 bases between the two ends. This CDR3 has 15 amino acids. Germline values: CDR1 MNHEY, CDR2 SMNVEV (reference sequence). CDR3 loop: CASSLSGDSNTEAFF. The CDR3 nucleotides are TGTGCCAGCAGTTTAAGTGGAGATAGTAACACTGAAGCTTTCTTT.

This sequence joins TRBV5-1 and TRBJ2-1, with 11 bases aligning to TRBD1. V was clipped by 1 base and J by 7 bases; unmatched bases: 4. The germline V gene has CDR1 SGHRS and CDR2 YFSETQ. The length of the CDR3 is 15 residues. CDR3 coding DNA: TGCGCCAGCAGCTTGTGGACAGGGGGCGGGAATGAGCAGTTCTTC. Translating gives CASSLWTGGGNEQFF.

About this clone itself: This sample also contains other DNA sequences that code for the same CDR3. The genes are TRBV5-4 and TRBJ1-6; D perhaps matches TRBD1 (6 bases). The CDR3 has 15 amino acids. Germline V gives CDR1 SGHNT, CDR2 YYREEE (reference sequence). The V gene lost 0 bases and the J gene lost 7 bases, with 11 bases spanning the gap. DNA of the CDR3: TGTGCCAGCAGCTTGGACAGGGTCGGGAATTCACCCCTCCACTTT. Translated: CASSLDRVGNSPLHF.

This clone was detected once. This chain joins TRBV6-5 and TRBJ2-2; D is unresolved. V was pared by 7 bases and J by 2 bases, with 8 bases between. This CDR3 region has 13 residues. Germline V gene sequence: CDR1 MNHEY, CDR2 SVGAGI. This CDR3 is CASNTANTGELFF. The CDR3 DNA sequence: TGTGCCAGCAACACAGCAAACACCGGGGAGCTGTTTTTT.

This chain joins TRBV25-1 and TRBJ2-3; TRBD1 is a possible D gene (7 bases). The CDR3 is 15 residues long. Trimming left V 5 bases short and J 4 bases short, with 16 bases between. Germline lookup yields CDR1 MGHDK and CDR2 SYGVNS. For the CDR3, the DNA is TGTGCCAGCAGTAAGGGCACCAGGGGGGCAGATACGCAGTATTTT. Its translation is CASSKGTRGADTQYF.

The chain recombines TRBV19 with TRBJ1-3; tentatively, D is TRBD1 (6 bases). The CDR3 runs 15 residues. Trimming left V 6 bases short and J 3 bases short, with 15 bases between. CDR1 and CDR2 (germline): LNHDA, SQIVND (reference sequence). The CDR3 loop reads CASSRRKDSGNTIYF. The CDR3 DNA reads TGTGCCAGTAGCAGGCGAAAGGACAGTGGAAACACCATATATTTT.

The chain carries TRBV4-1 and TRBJ2-2; TRBD2 is a possible D gene (6 bases). V was pared by 2 bases and J by 2 bases, with 18 bases between. The CDR3 is 18 amino acids. Germline CDR1 MGHRA, CDR2 YSYEKL. The CDR3 region has the DNA TGCGCCAGCAGCCAACCCCGGACCCCCGGGGGAAACACCGGGGAGCTGTTTTTT. This codes for CASSQPRTPGGNTGELFF.

The chain has TRBV5-6 and TRBJ2-7; tentatively, D is TRBD1 (6 bases). The length of the CDR3 is 14 residues. The V gene's germline CDR1 is SGHDT and CDR2 YYEEEE. Trimming took off 0 bases at V and 3 bases at J, with 10 bases between the two ends. CDR3 DNA: TGTGCCAGCAGCTTGGACAGGGTACTCTACGAGCAGTACTTC. Protein product: CASSLDRVLYEQYF.

This clone came up a few times. This chain joins TRBV19 and TRBJ1-2, with D uncertain. Germline CDR1 is LNHDA and CDR2 is SQIVND (reference sequence). This CDR3 comprises 13 residues. Trimming took off 5 bases at V and 4 bases at J, with 11 bases between the two ends. DNA for the CDR3: TGTGCCAGTAGTGAGGAAGAGTCCTATGGCTACACCTTC. Protein sequence: CASSEEESYGYTF.

This clone was counted only a few times. This rearrangement joins TRBV7-3 to TRBJ2-2; 10 nucleotides line up with TRBD2. The junction had 7 bases not matched to a gene; V was cut back by 8 bases and J by 1 base. Germline CDR1 reads SGHTA; CDR2 reads FQGTGA. The CDR3 sequence is 16 residues long. The CDR3 region has the DNA TGTGCCAGCTCAAGAGCGGGAGGGTTGAACACCGGGGAGCTGTTTTTT. Translation: CASSRAGGLNTGELFF. Complete variable domain (other parts from reference TRBV7-3 and TRBJ2-2): GAGVSQTPSNKVTEKGKYVELRCDPISGHTALYWYRQSLGQGPEFLIYFQGTGAADDSGLPNDRFFAVRPEGSVSTLKIQRTERGDSAVYLCASSRAGGLNTGELFFGEGSRLTVL.

This chain joins TRBV15 and TRBJ1-1; possibly TRBD1 for D (5 bases). The CDR3 is 13 amino acids. Germline CDR1 LNHNV, CDR2 YYDKDF (reference sequence). V was shortened by 3 bases and J by 4 bases, with 9 bases between the two germline ends. The CDR3 here is CATSRTAGTEAFF. CDR3 DNA sequence: TGTGCCACCAGCAGGACAGCGGGCACTGAAGCTTTCTTT.

The V gene is TRBV28, the J gene TRBJ2-7; 9 bases map to TRBD1. The CDR3 loop spans 16 amino acids. CDR1 is MDHEN and CDR2 is SYDVKM in the germline V gene. The V and J ends lost 7 bases and 2 bases, in that order; junction bases with no gene match: 12. The CDR3 loop reads CASNQLGRTGAYEQYF. The CDR3 bases are TGTGCCAGCAACCAACTTGGGCGGACAGGGGCCTACGAGCAGTACTTC.

This clone was counted between two and nine times. The chain uses TRBV6-5 and TRBJ2-3; D might be TRBD1 (6 bases). V gave up 6 bases and J gave up 3 bases, with 16 bases separating them. The CDR3 has 15 residues. Germline V gene sequence: CDR1 MNHEY, CDR2 SVGAGI. This CDR3 is CASRLDRIGTDTQYF. As DNA, the CDR3 is TGTGCCAGCAGGCTAGACAGGATTGGTACAGATACGCAGTATTTT.